The entry that follows covers one TCR beta chain sequence. Germline CDR1 LNHDA, CDR2 SQIVND (reference sequence). This CDR3 has 18 amino acids. Trimming at V came to 5 bases and at J to 5 bases, leaving 12 bases not matched to a gene. Original processing methods: Nucleated cell number was recorded as an estimate derived from reference gene primer amplification. The method was immunoSEQ multiplex PCR; TCRdb's version includes in-frame clones alone and lacks a portion of them. V and J calls and clone size follow that table, whereas D and trimming were derived from the DNA. The sample yields roughly 250,000 clones, about nine tenths seen once. This sample was taken from a study of blood T cell repertoires in COVID-19. The overall study: Nucleic acid was either cDNA or gDNA, and it came from T cells, B-cell-depleted T cells, or PBMCs.

The sequence derives from a man aged 55-75 years who had recovered from COVID-19. The sequenced material came from peripheral blood. V and J are TRBV19 and TRBJ1-4; 12 bases match TRBD1. The CDR3 sequence is CASSPSGTGGPINEKLFF. The CDR3 nucleotides read TGTGCCAGTAGTCCCTCCGGGACAGGGGGCCCCATAAATGAAAAACTGTTTTTT.